The 8 T cell receptor beta chains listed next were all sequenced from one sample in a study of cytomegalovirus exposure and HLA in healthy donors. TCRdb's copy holds only in-frame clones and misses some; the assay was immunoSEQ multiplex PCR. This sample has about 120,000 clones, with more than 70% found just once. Sequenced: PBMCs. These receptor sequences come from a woman aged 30 to 39 in good health and CMV-seronegative.

This sequence joins TRBV5-1 and TRBJ2-1; D perhaps matches TRBD2 (6 bases). Trimming removed 3 bases from V and 8 bases from J, with 12 bases in between. This CDR3 has 13 amino acids. Germline CDR1 and CDR2: SGHRS and YFSETQ. The CDR3 DNA sequence: TGCGCCAGCAGCTCGCAGGGAGGCGATGAGCAGTTCTTC. Its protein is CASSSQGGDEQFF.

This clone was observed a single time. The rearrangement links TRBV7-2 to TRBJ1-2, with TRBD1 matching 8 bases. The J segment lost 5 bases and the V segment lost 0 bases, leaving 5 bases of the junction unmatched. Germline V gene lookup returns CDR1 SGHTA and CDR2 FQGNSA. The CDR3 has 15 residues. The CDR3 is CASSLAGDRPYGYTF. The CDR3 DNA reads as TGTGCCAGCAGCTTAGCGGGGGACAGGCCATATGGCTACACCTTC.

V gene TRBV19 combines with J gene TRBJ1-5, with D tentatively TRBD1 (6 bases). The CDR3 consists of 16 residues. Trimming removed 5 bases at V and 1 base at J, with 15 bases between. Germline CDR1 reads LNHDA; CDR2 reads SQIVND (reference sequence). The CDR3 here is CASSAPSRGSNQPQHF. As DNA, the CDR3 is TGTGCCAGTAGTGCCCCCTCCAGGGGCAGCAATCAGCCCCAGCATTTT.

The V gene is TRBV10-3, the J gene TRBJ2-3; D might be TRBD2 (5 bases). The germline gives CDR1 ENHRY, CDR2 SYGVKD. The CDR3 totals 12 residues. V dropped 2 bases and J dropped 11 bases, with 11 bases sitting between them. The CDR3: CAISERLLWQYF. The CDR3 DNA is TGTGCCATCAGTGAGAGACTACTTTGGCAGTATTTT.

The chain couples TRBV7-2 to TRBJ2-5, with 10 bases lining up with TRBD2. Trimming at V came to 1 base and at J to 4 bases, leaving 6 bases not matched to a gene. Germline loops: CDR1 SGHTA, CDR2 FQGNSA. This CDR3 has 16 residues. CDR3 sequence: CASSLGLAGVRETQYF. CDR3 DNA: TGTGCCAGCAGCTTAGGGCTAGCGGGGGTTAGAGAGACCCAGTACTTC.

V is TRBV13 and J is TRBJ1-1; 8 bases line up with TRBD1. The CDR3 sequence is 16 residues long. Germline loops: CDR1 PRHDT, CDR2 FYEKMQ (reference sequence). The ends lost 1 base at V and 4 bases at J; junction bases unmatched: 8. The CDR3 spells CASSLVPQGAGTEAFF. The DNA for the CDR3 is TGTGCCAGCAGCTTAGTCCCTCAGGGGGCTGGCACTGAAGCTTTCTTT.

The rearrangement links TRBV7-9 to TRBJ2-7; a weak D match, TRBD1 (6 bases). The V end lost 3 bases, the J end lost 3 bases, and 12 bases lay between the germline ends. Germline CDR1 is SEHNR and CDR2 is FQNEAQ (reference sequence). This CDR3 is built from 14 residues. CDR3 DNA sequence: TGTGCCAGCAGCTTTCCAGGGGTTGTCTACGAGCAGTACTTC. Translation gives CASSFPGVVYEQYF.

The chain carries TRBV15 and TRBJ2-3; 7 nucleotides agree with TRBD2. V dropped 0 bases and J dropped 4; count of bases not matched to a gene: 10. CDR1 LNHNV and CDR2 YYDKDF come from the germline V gene (reference sequence). CDR3 length: 17 amino acids. The CDR3 reads CATSRDWAGEGADTQYF. The CDR3 DNA reads as TGTGCCACCAGCAGAGATTGGGCGGGGGAGGGCGCAGATACGCAGTATTTT.